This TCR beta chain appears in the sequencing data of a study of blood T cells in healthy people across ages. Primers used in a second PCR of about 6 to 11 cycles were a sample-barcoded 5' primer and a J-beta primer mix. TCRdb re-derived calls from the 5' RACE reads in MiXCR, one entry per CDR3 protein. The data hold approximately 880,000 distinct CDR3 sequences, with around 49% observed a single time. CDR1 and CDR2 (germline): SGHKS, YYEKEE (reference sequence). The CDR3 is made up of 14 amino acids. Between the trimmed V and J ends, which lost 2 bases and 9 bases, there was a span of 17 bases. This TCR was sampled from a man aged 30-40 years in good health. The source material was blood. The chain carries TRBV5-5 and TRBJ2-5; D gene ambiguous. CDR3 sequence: CASSLGRLYEAQYF. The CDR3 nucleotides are TGTGCCAGCAGCTTAGGCCGCCTGTATGAGGCCCAGTACTTC.